This entry concerns a single T cell receptor beta chain. CDR3 length: 15 amino acids. From germline, CDR1 is SGHNT and CDR2 YYREEE (reference sequence). The ends were cut back, 4 bases at V and 6 bases at J, with 17 bases in the middle. This record belongs to a study of blood T cell repertoires in COVID-19. Data came from immunoSEQ multiplex PCR; TCRdb stores just in-frame clones and leaves some out. The sample includes a few hundred thousand clones, around 87% seen only once; the top ten take around 1.9%. Sequenced input: PBMCs or T cells enriched from blood (not recorded which). This sequence joins TRBV5-4 and TRBJ2-1; TRBD2 might be the D (5 bases). This clonotype originated in a man aged 40-55 years in a cohort exposed to, infected with or recovered from COVID-19 (not recorded which). The CDR3 DNA follows: TGTGCCAGCAGCGTCGGAGCGGCGTCCGCCAATGAGCAGTTCTTC. Protein sequence: CASSVGAASANEQFF.